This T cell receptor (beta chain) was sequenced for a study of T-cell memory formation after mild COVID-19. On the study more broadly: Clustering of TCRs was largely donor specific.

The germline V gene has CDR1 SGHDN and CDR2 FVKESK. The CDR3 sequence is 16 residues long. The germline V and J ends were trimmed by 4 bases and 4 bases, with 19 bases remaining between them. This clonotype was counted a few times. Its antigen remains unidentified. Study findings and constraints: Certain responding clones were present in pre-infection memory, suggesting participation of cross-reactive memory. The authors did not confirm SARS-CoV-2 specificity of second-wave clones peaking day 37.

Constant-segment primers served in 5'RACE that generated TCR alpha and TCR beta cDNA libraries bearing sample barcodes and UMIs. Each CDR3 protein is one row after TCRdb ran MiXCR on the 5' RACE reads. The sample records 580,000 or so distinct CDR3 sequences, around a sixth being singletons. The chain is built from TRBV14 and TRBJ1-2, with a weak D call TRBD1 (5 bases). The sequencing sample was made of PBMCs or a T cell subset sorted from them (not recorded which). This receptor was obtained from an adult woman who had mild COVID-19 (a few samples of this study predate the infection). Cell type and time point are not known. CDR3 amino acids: CASSPGGQGIFYGYTF. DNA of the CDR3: TGTGCCAGCAGCCCAGGCGGGCAGGGTATTTTCTATGGCTACACCTTC. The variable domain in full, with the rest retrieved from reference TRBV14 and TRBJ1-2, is EAGVTQFPSHSVIEKGQTVTLRCDPISGHDNLYWYRRVMGKEIKFLLHFVKESKQDESGMPNNRFLAERTGGTYSTLKVQPAELEDSGVYFCASSPGGQGIFYGYTFGSGTRLTVV.